This T cell receptor beta chain was profiled in a study of blood T cells in healthy people across ages (dated by TCRdb to the mid-2010s). Regarding the research as a whole: Template switching captured roughly one uniquely barcoded TCR beta cDNA molecule per two T cells in model experiments. The study measured age-related changes in TCR beta repertoire diversity using deep sequencing normalized with unique cDNA molecular identifiers. Four age groups were formed from the donors: young (average 16 years), middle-aged (approximately 42), aged (about 62) and long-lived (82). For two donors (one aged 18 to 29 and one aged 80 or older), the study analyzed two additional independent replicas of 1 million unique cDNA reads from the same blood draw.

Library generation was performed with 5' RACE. The instrument given in TCRdb is Illumina HiSeq 2500. The second PCR ran for roughly 6 to 11 cycles and used a J-beta primer mix along with a sample-barcoded 5' primer. Each TCR beta cDNA molecule received a unique molecular identifier from a template-switch 5' adaptor carrying 12 random nucleotides. At least 2.5 million CDR3-containing paired-end reads were obtained from each sample. First-strand cDNA synthesis was performed from all RNA using the Mint cDNA synthesis kit, with priming by a TRBC-specific oligonucleotide. All cDNA was treated with uracil-DNA glycosylase and then went through a first 18-cycle PCR with the universal primers M1SS and BC2_uni_R. Processing in the source paper ran as follows. For normalization, 1 million high-quality reads were randomly selected from each sample, with every read carrying a distinct molecular identifier. Instead of being binned into consensus sequences, reads with shared molecular identifiers were discarded. MiTCR, set to a Q25 quality threshold and the strictest error-elimination algorithm, was used for CDR3 identification, clonotype clustering and error correction. Lower-bound total TCR beta diversity was estimated with a nonparametric unseen species model using Euler transformation. Through fastp at Q25 and MiXCR, TCRdb rebuilt clones from the public reads, retaining in-frame beta chains. Rows are unified per CDR3 protein, each entry keeping the most common DNA and genes. The V and J calls and clone size are TCRdb's, not the authors'. The sample profile shows approximately 760,000 distinct CDR3 sequences; 20% to 30% of them were found once. The ten largest clones take up more than 8.5% of the sample.

Findings and caveats that apply to the study as a whole: Observed TCR beta diversity per million T cells fell roughly linearly with age, and a significant reduction was already apparent by age roughly 40. Because profiling used bulk unsorted PBMCs, naive and antigen-experienced compartments could not be compared conclusively. The CMV infection status of donors was not known, potentially confounding age-related changes in expanded clonotypes. Estimates of total diversity based on one million sequenced T cells were regarded as lower bounds and as underestimates. Compared with the aged group, the long-lived group had more naive CD4+ T cells, fewer expanded clones and increased TCR diversity, suggesting age selection. A strong correlation was found between observed TCR beta diversity and the percentage of naive T cells measured by flow cytometry.

The roughly 42 donors, aged roughly 6 to 95 years, were systemically healthy Caucasian individuals from Russia. Around 10 milliliters of peripheral blood were drawn from each donor into EDTA-treated Vacutainer tubes. Ficoll-Paque density-gradient centrifugation was used to isolate PBMCs, with at least 6.5 million per sample. Trizol reagent was used to extract total RNA from PBMCs, with at least 6 micrograms per sample. For every donor, flow cytometry on a PBMC aliquot measured the percentage of naive CD45RAhigh/CD27high T cells. A remark on this clonotype: Its antigen is unknown. No quality values exist for individual bases; no much larger clone is one base distant.

Sequences KGHDR (CDR1) and SFDVKD (CDR2) are obtained from the germline V gene. The CDR3 sequence holds 15 residues, the cysteine and phenylalanine included. This entry keeps only the CDR3 DNA: 45 bases, framed from base 1. The V and J ends are trimmed by 5 bases and 5 bases, leaving 17 bases between them. The sample was also linked to a second study, of T cells of mothers and their children. The second publication reports: The donors were nine systemically healthy Caucasian individuals, made up of three mothers and their six children. cDNA synthesis used all of the extracted RNA, with around 1.4 ug of RNA in each 15 ul reaction. In the second PCR, sample barcodes and 2-4 random nucleotides were introduced via the M1S primer. Over 9.5 million TCR beta CDR3 reads were obtained for each mother, and around 3 million reads were obtained for each child. Thymic selection similarly shapes TCR recombination output in related and unrelated pairs, with minor effect from inherited differences. Related mother-child pairs always showed normalized repertoire overlap that was slightly higher than in unrelated mother-child pairs, though the difference was never significant. With a sensitivity of 90 to 100 clones per million clonotypes, no persistent microchimeric T cell clones were detected. Deep NGS was used in the study to compare the TCR beta repertoires of mothers and children and to look for features that separate related mother-child pairs from unrelated individuals. On average, the children were roughly 11 +/- 4 years old, while the mothers were 40 +/- 4 years old. After adapter ligation was performed with NEBNext reagents, the libraries were sequenced on an Illumina HiSeq 2000 with 100+100 nt paired-end reads. Mother and child libraries were prepared a month apart and sequenced in separate runs to prevent cross-contamination. For each donor, between about 450,000 and 2,300,000 distinct TCR beta clonotypes were identified. Naive TCR beta clonotypes were estimated from low-frequency clonotypes matched to each donor's FACS-determined naive share, without sorting.

The sequencing sample was made of blood. This chain is built from TRBV24-1 and TRBJ2-5; the D assignment is uncertain and may be TRBD1 or TRBD2, with 5 bases supporting each. The sequence was collected from a boy under 18 in good health. The encoded CDR3 is CATSGGWQGSETQYF. The DNA sequence is TGTGCCACCAGTGGGGGGTGGCAGGGCTCCGAGACCCAGTACTTC.